This T cell receptor (beta chain) was identified in a study of blood T cell repertoires in COVID-19. Study-level background: Acute-phase and convalescent COVID-19 samples originated in the United States, Italy and Spain. Sample material is recorded as cDNA or gDNA derived from T cells, B-cell-depleted T cells, or PBMCs.

Participants were aged about 18 to 100 years, lived in 25 or so US areas, and enrolled virtually. This CDR3 has 17 residues. The V segment lost 4 bases and the J segment 7 bases; nucleotides outside the gene matches: 14. The V gene's germline CDR1 is SGHKS and CDR2 YYEKEE (reference sequence). In the authors' methods: Amplification from reference gene primers served as the basis for estimated nucleated cell counts. The table came from immunoSEQ multiplex PCR; TCRdb's copy has only in-frame clones and leaves some out. The V and J calls and clone size were taken over from that table, and D and trimming were inferred from the DNA. The sample lists 250,000 to 300,000 clones, roughly 93% seen once, with about 2% in the top ten.

This rearrangement joins TRBV5-5 to TRBJ2-3, with 11 nucleotides matching TRBD2. This sequence originates from a woman aged 40 to 49 with acute COVID-19. Sequencing was carried out using PBMCs or T cells enriched from blood (not recorded which). CDR3: CASSTSGTSGALYTQYF. The CDR3 nucleotides read TGTGCCAGCAGCACCTCCGGGACTAGCGGTGCATTGTATACGCAGTATTTT.